One sample yielded the 32 T cell receptor beta chains listed below, sequenced in a study of cytomegalovirus exposure and HLA in healthy donors (dated by TCRdb to the late 2010s). The library was obtained by the immunoSEQ multiplex PCR assay. A mixture of 60 forward primers for TCR Vbeta segments and 13 reverse primers for TCR Jbeta segments was used in the multiplex PCR. Imported from immuneACCESS, the table was reduced by TCRdb to in-frame sequences with V and J called. These copies leave out some clones; in studies compared against another copy, an unresolved V gene accounts for under half, and the cause of the remainder is not known. The sample table shows approximately 61,000 clones, and 78% are seen once. About 8% of the sample is in the top ten clones. The sequencing sample was made of PBMCs. These receptors all come from a man younger than 35 in good health and CMV-seropositive.

The rearrangement links TRBV29-1 to TRBJ2-5, with D uncertain. Germline CDR1 is SQVTM and CDR2 is ANQGSEA. The CDR3 totals 10 residues. With 7 bases removed from V and 5 bases from J, the gap between germline ends came to 8 bases. CDR3 in amino acids: CSARQETQYF. The CDR3 bases are TGCAGCGCACGCCAGGAGACCCAGTACTTC.

The gene calls are TRBV30 and TRBJ1-1; TRBD1 might be the D (6 bases). The CDR3 length is 12 residues. The V end was cut by 2 bases, the J end by 10 bases, with 14 bases between. Looked up from germline, CDR1 is GTSNPN and CDR2 is SVGIG (reference sequence). CDR3 loop: CAWSTAGDIAFF. The DNA for the CDR3 is TGTGCCTGGAGTACGGCAGGGGATATAGCTTTCTTT.

This sequence joins TRBV4-2 and TRBJ2-5, with 8 positions matching TRBD2. Unmatched junction bases numbered 6, after V lost 4 bases and J lost 2 bases. CDR1 and CDR2 from the germline V gene are LGHNA and YNFKEQ. The CDR3 consists of 15 residues. The CDR3 coding sequence is TGTGCCAGCAGCCTGAATAGCGGGGCGCAAGAGACCCAGTACTTC. Translating gives CASSLNSGAQETQYF.

The sample holds a few counts of this clone. The chain links TRBV29-1 to TRBJ2-1; perhaps TRBD1 as D (6 bases). Germline assignment: CDR1 SQVTM and CDR2 ANQGSEA. V was cut by 6 bases and J by 7 bases, with 16 bases left in between. This CDR3 contains 13 residues. The CDR3 here is CSVKQGVPNEQFF. CDR3 coding DNA: TGCAGCGTCAAACAGGGCGTACCAAATGAGCAGTTCTTC.

This clone was counted between two and nine times. The CDR3 DNA reads as TGTGCCAGCAGCTACGCGGGGGGTGGCACTGAAGCTTTCTTT. Protein sequence: CASSYAGGGTEAFF. The chain joins TRBV6-5 to TRBJ1-1; tentatively, D is TRBD1 (5 bases). This CDR3 contains 14 residues. Germline-derived CDR1 and CDR2 are MNHEY and SVGAGI. Deletions cut 6 bases from V and 4 bases from J, with 15 bases between.

This clone was seen a handful of times. The gene calls are TRBV2 and TRBJ2-3; 8 bases match TRBD1. CDR3 length: 15 amino acids. CDR1 is SNHLY and CDR2 is FYNNEI in the germline V gene. The trim removed 7 bases at V and 0 bases at J, leaving 6 bases unmatched. CDR3 sequence: CASTRQGSSTDTQYF. CDR3 bases: TGTGCCAGCACACGACAGGGGAGTAGCACAGATACGCAGTATTTT. The variable domain in full, with the rest retrieved from reference TRBV2 and TRBJ2-3, is EPEVTQTPSHQVTQMGQEVILRCVPISNHLYFYWYRQILGQKVEFLVSFYNNEISEKSEIFDDQFSVERPDGSNFTLKIRSTKLEDSAMYFCASTRQGSSTDTQYFGPGTRLTVL.

CDR3 sequence: CASSKQDYPLGDEQFF. CDR3 DNA sequence: TGTGCCAGCAGCAAACAGGACTACCCGCTTGGTGATGAGCAGTTCTTC. This chain joins TRBV9 and TRBJ2-1, with D possibly TRBD2 on 6 matching bases. Germline CDR1 reads SGDLS; CDR2 reads YYNGEE. The CDR3 consists of 16 residues. Trimming took 4 bases from V and 8 from J, leaving 22 bases between them. The full variable domain, rest sourced from reference TRBV9 and TRBJ2-1, is DSGVTQTPKHLITATGQRVTLRCSPRSGDLSVYWYQQSLDQGLQFLIQYYNGEERAKGNILERFSAQQFPDLHSELNLSSLELGDSALYFCASSKQDYPLGDEQFFGPGTRLTVL.

The CDR3 loop is CAISPDRDNTEAFF. The CDR3 DNA reads TGTGCCATCAGTCCTGACAGGGATAACACTGAAGCTTTCTTT. V is TRBV10-3 and J is TRBJ1-1, with 7 nucleotides matching TRBD1. The CDR3 totals 14 residues. Germline V lookup: CDR1 ENHRY, CDR2 SYGVKD. V trimming: 5 bases; J trimming: 2 bases; junction bases outside the gene matches: 5.

With regard to this clone: The junction departs from germline at one end; a sequencing error may be responsible. The chain combines TRBV5-6 with TRBJ1-2; 10 bases match TRBD1. This CDR3 spans 11 amino acids. The germline CDR1 and CDR2 sequences are SGHDT and YYEEEE. CDR3 DNA sequence: TGTGCCAGCAGCCTGGGACAGGGGAACGCCTTC. This translates into CASSLGQGNAF.

This clone was counted only a few times. The chain uses TRBV28 and TRBJ2-3, with D perhaps TRBD2 (5 bases). Germline assignment: CDR1 MDHEN and CDR2 SYDVKM. Trimming pared 8 bases from V and 7 bases from J, leaving 7 bases between. CDR3 size: 10 residues. DNA of the CDR3: TGTGCCAGCCGGGGAAATACGCAGTATTTT. This gives the protein CASRGNTQYF.

The chain employs TRBV19 and TRBJ2-7; 7 nucleotides agree with TRBD1. With V trimmed by 5 bases and J by 2 bases, 6 bases remained unmatched. CDR1 and CDR2 (germline): LNHDA, SQIVND (reference sequence). The length of the CDR3 is 14 residues. CDR3 coding DNA: TGTGCCAGTAGTGGGCGACAGGGACCCTACGAGCAGTACTTC. Translation gives CASSGRQGPYEQYF.

V usage is TRBV25-1 and J usage is TRBJ1-2; unclear D gene. The V gene lost 4 bases and the J gene lost 8 bases, with 8 bases spanning the gap. Looked up from germline, CDR1 is MGHDK and CDR2 is SYGVNS. The CDR3 extends over 11 amino acids. This CDR3 is CASSGLGGYTF. The CDR3 DNA reads as TGTGCCAGCAGTGGACTTGGGGGCTACACCTTC.

J is TRBJ2-3 and V is TRBV30; unclear D gene. CDR3 size: 12 residues. Trimming removed 8 bases at V and 5 bases at J, with 14 bases between. Germline assignment: CDR1 GTSNPN and CDR2 SVGIG (reference sequence). For the CDR3, the DNA is TGTGCCCGAGGAATCGCTAAAGATACGCAGTATTTT. Protein: CARGIAKDTQYF.

This clone was detected a few times. The CDR3 does not close with the conserved phenylalanine or tryptophan, likely indicating a read error. The rearrangement uses TRBV6-1 and TRBJ2-6; D unresolved. V was cut by 7 bases and J by 0 bases, with 10 bases left in between. This CDR3 has 15 amino acids. Germline assignment: CDR1 MNHNS and CDR2 SASEGT. For the CDR3, the DNA is TGTGCCAGCACCAAGGACGGCTCTGGGGCCAACGTCCTGACTGTC. Translating gives CASTKDGSGANVLTV.

The gene calls are TRBV4-2 and TRBJ2-1, with 9 bases identical to TRBD2. Per germline, CDR1 LGHNA and CDR2 YNFKEQ. This CDR3 has 17 amino acids. V lost 0 bases and J lost 3; bases outside the gene matches: 6. CDR3 sequence reads: CASSQDPGLALYNEQFF. CDR3 nucleotide sequence: TGTGCCAGCAGCCAAGACCCGGGACTAGCACTCTACAATGAGCAGTTCTTC.

The V and J genes are TRBV30 and TRBJ2-7, with a tentative D call TRBD1 (6 bases). The germline gives CDR1 GTSNPN, CDR2 SVGIG (reference sequence). V was pared by 1 base and J by 9 bases, with 10 bases between. The CDR3 length is 11 residues. The CDR3 nucleotides are TGTGCCTGGAGTGAGGCGGACAGGCAGTACTTC. Amino acid sequence: CAWSEADRQYF.

This chain links TRBV9 with TRBJ1-5; 11 bases match TRBD1. The CDR3 loop spans 15 amino acids. Germline V lookup: CDR1 SGDLS, CDR2 YYNGEE. V was pared by 3 bases and J by 7 bases, with 6 bases of the junction left unmatched. The CDR3 spells CASSEGQGGKQPQHF. The CDR3 DNA reads TGTGCCAGCAGCGAGGGACAGGGGGGGAAGCAGCCCCAGCATTTT.

The CDR3 loop is CASSPTTGSEAFF. The CDR3 DNA follows: TGTGCCAGCAGCCCCACGACAGGGAGTGAAGCTTTCTTT. The chain is built from TRBV9 and TRBJ1-1, with 7 bases matching TRBD1. The CDR3 consists of 13 residues. Germline V lookup: CDR1 SGDLS, CDR2 YYNGEE. V lost 4 bases, J lost 7 bases, and 7 bases stayed unmatched.

This rearrangement joins TRBV6-5 to TRBJ1-1; D is ambiguous. CDR1 is MNHEY, CDR2 SVGAGI, per germline. There are 11 residues in the CDR3. V lost 8 bases, J lost 5 bases, and 9 bases lay in between. The CDR3 DNA reads as TGTGCCAGCTCAACGGTGACTGAAGCTTTCTTT. Its translation: CASSTVTEAFF.

V usage is TRBV5-6 and J usage is TRBJ2-1, with 7 bases fitting TRBD2. This CDR3 is built from 16 residues. Looked up from germline, CDR1 is SGHDT and CDR2 is YYEEEE. The V gene end was trimmed by 2 bases and the J gene end by 5 bases; junction bases not matched to a gene: 10. CDR3 sequence (DNA): TGTGCCAGCAGCTTAGGTTCGAGCGGGATCGACAATGAGCAGTTCTTC. Its protein product is CASSLGSSGIDNEQFF.

The genes are TRBV30 and TRBJ1-6, with 8 bases matching TRBD1. Germline CDR1 and CDR2: GTSNPN and SVGIG (reference sequence). The CDR3 length is 13 residues. V shed 4 bases, J shed 9 bases, and the junction held 5 bases outside the gene matches. The CDR3 DNA follows: TGTGCCTGGAATGGACAGGGCGGTTCACCCCTCCACTTT. It encodes CAWNGQGGSPLHF.

The V and J genes are TRBV9 and TRBJ2-1; TRBD2 matches 10 bases. CDR3 size: 15 residues. With V trimmed by 1 base and J by 5 bases, 3 bases remained unmatched. Germline loops: CDR1 SGDLS, CDR2 YYNGEE. In DNA form, the CDR3 reads TGTGCCAGCAGCGTAAGCGGGGGGGTTCACAATGAGCAGTTCTTC. It is translated as CASSVSGGVHNEQFF.

The V and J genes are TRBV7-2 and TRBJ2-7; 9 nucleotides line up with TRBD1. V lost 2 bases to trimming and J lost 3 bases; unmatched junction nucleotides: 8. Germline CDR1 is SGHTA and CDR2 is FQGNSA. This CDR3 is built from 16 residues. Here the CDR3 reads CASSLSTGGGYYEQYF. The CDR3 DNA reads as TGTGCCAGCAGCTTATCAACAGGGGGCGGCTACTACGAGCAGTACTTC.

The rearrangement joins TRBV2 to TRBJ1-2, with 7 bases that match TRBD1. The germline CDR1 and CDR2 sequences are SNHLY and FYNNEI. V lost 5 bases, J lost 4 bases, and 4 bases stayed unmatched. The CDR3 has 13 residues. The CDR3 region has the DNA TGTGCCAGCAGTCCGGGACAGACCTATGGCTACACCTTC. This encodes CASSPGQTYGYTF.

In nucleotides, the CDR3 is TGTGCCAGCAGCAGGGACAGGGCTAACTATGGCTACACCTTC. This sequence encodes CASSRDRANYGYTF. V gene TRBV27 combines with J gene TRBJ1-2; 9 bases map to TRBD1. The CDR3 has 14 residues. The J segment lost 0 bases and the V segment lost 6 bases, leaving 2 bases of the junction unmatched. CDR1 is MNHEY and CDR2 is SMNVEV in the germline V gene (reference sequence).

The chain combines TRBV6-1 with TRBJ1-3; TRBD1 matches 7 bases. The CDR3 is 14 residues long. The germline gives CDR1 MNHNS, CDR2 SASEGT. Germline trimming cut 5 bases from V and 7 bases from J; bases unmatched to any gene: 8. The CDR3, as DNA: TGTGCCAGCAGTCCCGGGACAGAGCAGAACACCATATATTTT. Its translation: CASSPGTEQNTIYF.

This clone was recorded a few times. J is TRBJ2-7 and V is TRBV6-1, with D perhaps TRBD2 (6 bases). Trimming took 6 bases from V and 1 from J, leaving 16 bases between them. Germline V CDR1 and CDR2: MNHNS, SASEGT. This CDR3 is built from 15 residues. CDR3 sequence: CASSSTGDGSYEQYF. DNA for the CDR3: TGTGCCAGCAGCAGCACGGGGGACGGTTCCTACGAGCAGTACTTC.

This chain links TRBV9 with TRBJ2-2; 8 bases map to TRBD1. Germline V gene lookup returns CDR1 SGDLS and CDR2 YYNGEE. The trim removed 3 bases at V and 0 bases at J, leaving 1 base unmatched. The CDR3 loop spans 15 amino acids. In nucleotides, the CDR3 is TGTGCCAGCAGCGCGACAGGGGCGAACACCGGGGAGCTGTTTTTT. Encoded protein: CASSATGANTGELFF. The full variable domain, rest sourced from reference TRBV9 and TRBJ2-2, is DSGVTQTPKHLITATGQRVTLRCSPRSGDLSVYWYQQSLDQGLQFLIQYYNGEERAKGNILERFSAQQFPDLHSELNLSSLELGDSALYFCASSATGANTGELFFGEGSRLTVL.

This clone qualifies as medium-sized (0.01 to 0.1%). The chain combines TRBV28 with TRBJ1-2, with D tentatively TRBD1 (6 bases). CDR3 size: 13 residues. The germline gives CDR1 MDHEN, CDR2 SYDVKM. The V gene lost 2 bases and the J gene lost 4 bases, with 8 bases spanning the gap. In DNA form, the CDR3 reads TGTGCCAGCAGTTTAGGGGGCCTCTATGGCTACACCTTC. Translating gives CASSLGGLYGYTF.

In DNA, the CDR3 is TGCGCCAGCAGCTTGGAGGCTAGCGGGGGGGTGACGGATGAGCAGTTCTTC. As protein: CASSLEASGGVTDEQFF. V gene TRBV5-1 combines with J gene TRBJ2-1, with 12 bases that match TRBD2. This CDR3 is 17 amino acids long. V dropped 0 bases and J dropped 8; count of bases not matched to a gene: 9. Per germline, CDR1 SGHRS and CDR2 YFSETQ.

V is TRBV28 and J is TRBJ1-3; D is possibly TRBD1 (6 bases). The V gene lost 8 bases and the J gene lost 0 bases, with 11 bases spanning the gap. The germline V gene has CDR1 MDHEN and CDR2 SYDVKM. The CDR3 is 14 amino acids. CDR3 loop: CASGDTFSGNTIYF. The CDR3 bases are TGTGCCAGCGGGGACACGTTCTCTGGAAACACCATATATTTT. The entire variable domain, with the rest obtained from reference TRBV28 and TRBJ1-3, is as follows: DVKVTQSSRYLVKRTGEKVFLECVQDMDHENMFWYRQDPGLGLRLIYFSYDVKMKEKGDIPEGYSVSREKKERFSLILESASTNQTSMYLCASGDTFSGNTIYFGEGSWLTVV.

The rearrangement joins TRBV30 to TRBJ2-1; D gene uncertain. The germline V gene has CDR1 GTSNPN and CDR2 SVGIG (reference sequence). CDR3 length: 11 residues. V lost 1 base and J 9 bases, leaving 7 bases between the germline ends. CDR3 loop: CAWSGGSEQFF. DNA of the CDR3: TGTGCCTGGAGTGGTGGTAGTGAGCAGTTCTTC.